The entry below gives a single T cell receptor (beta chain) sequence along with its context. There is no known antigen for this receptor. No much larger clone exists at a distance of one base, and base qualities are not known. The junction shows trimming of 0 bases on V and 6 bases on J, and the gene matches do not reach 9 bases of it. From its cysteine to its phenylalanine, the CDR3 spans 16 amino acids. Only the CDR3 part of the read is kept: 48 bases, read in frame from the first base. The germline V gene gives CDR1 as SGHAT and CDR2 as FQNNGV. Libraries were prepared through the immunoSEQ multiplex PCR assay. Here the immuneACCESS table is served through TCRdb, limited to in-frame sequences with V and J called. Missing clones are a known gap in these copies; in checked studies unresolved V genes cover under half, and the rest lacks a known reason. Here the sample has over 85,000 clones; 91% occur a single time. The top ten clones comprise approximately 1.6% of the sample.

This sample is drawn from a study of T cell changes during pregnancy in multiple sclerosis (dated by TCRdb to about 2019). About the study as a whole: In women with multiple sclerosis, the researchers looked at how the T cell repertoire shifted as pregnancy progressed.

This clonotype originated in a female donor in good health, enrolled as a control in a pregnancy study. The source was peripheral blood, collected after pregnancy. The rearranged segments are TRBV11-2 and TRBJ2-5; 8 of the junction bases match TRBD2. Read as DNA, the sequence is TGTGCCAGCAGCTTAGAGGGTCGGGGGGGGTTAAAGACCCAGTACTTC. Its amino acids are CASSLEGRGGLKTQYF.